This T cell receptor beta chain was sequenced for a study of Graves' ophthalmopathy and Graves' hyperthyroidism. Study-level results: A model of 13 signatures distinguished ophthalmopathy from stable hyperthyroidism at around 91% sensitivity and 81.08% specificity.

Amplification of the TCR beta CDR3 regions used RNA transcripts (as template). RT-PCR with HTBI primers came first, then second-round multiplex PCR. TCRdb re-called the multiplex PCR reads with MiXCR, one entry per CDR3 protein. The data show over 500,000 distinct CDR3 sequences, around a fifth seen once. Germline assignment: CDR1 SGHTA and CDR2 FQGNSA. This CDR3 region has 14 residues. V lost 1 base and J 5 bases, leaving 9 bases between the germline ends. The authors defined stable hyperthyroidism as no ophthalmopathy within 18 months of follow-up. Aged 18 to 65, hyperthyroidism patients had new diagnoses of under 2 months' duration. This clonotype has at least ten counts. Its antigen is not identified.

The chain uses TRBV7-2 and TRBJ1-5; D is perhaps TRBD1 (6 bases). The sequence was collected from a woman aged 18-29 years with stable Graves' hyperthyroidism. Some clones in this sample may be carry-over from other donors' samples. Sequencing was done on a sample of peripheral blood. The CDR3 coding sequence is TGTGCCAGCAGCTTAGGGGGGCAATATCAGCCCCAGCATTTT. Its translation: CASSLGGQYQPQHF.